A selection of T cell receptor beta chains follows, all from one sample in a study of blood T cell repertoires in COVID-19. The data were produced by immunoSEQ multiplex PCR, yet TCRdb's version contains in-frame clones alone and is incomplete. Of approximately 230,000 clones listed, almost 85% were seen once; the top ten hold around 16%. Specimen: PBMCs or T cells enriched from blood (not recorded which). The receptor set was obtained from a man aged 35 to 55 who had recovered from COVID-19. Both conserved end residues are part of each CDR3. A D gene is named only where the DNA matches it firmly. Expanded clones are given a class, and other clones once, few, many or no size at all.

clone_size j_call d_call v_call cdr3_nt cdr3_aa
many TRBJ2-7 TRBD1 TRBV6-1 TGTGCCAGCAGTGAAGGGACAGGGAGCTACGAGCAGTACTTC CASSEGTGSYEQYF
NA TRBJ2-2 TRBD2 TRBV7-9 TGTGCCAGCAGCTTAGGAGCGGGGGGATATTTCACCGGGGAGCTGTTTTTT CASSLGAGGYFTGELFF
NA TRBJ2-2 TRBD1 TRBV7-9 TGTGCCAGCAGCCCCGGCCGGGACAGGGTACTGACCGGGGAGCTGTTTTTT CASSPGRDRVLTGELFF
few TRBJ2-1 NA TRBV11-2 TGTGCCAGCAGCTTTTATTCCGGCAATGAGCAGTTCTTC CASSFYSGNEQFF
NA TRBJ2-7 TRBD2 TRBV12-3/TRBV12-4 TGTGCCAGCAGAATAGCGGGGGCCTACGAGCAGTACTTC CASRIAGAYEQYF
NA TRBJ1-2 NA TRBV20-1 TGCAGTGCTAGTGGGAGAGGGTCTAACTATGGCTACACCTTC CSASGRGSNYGYTF
NA TRBJ1-4 NA TRBV5-6 TGTGCCAGCAGCTTGGAGCGAAATGAAAAACTGTTTTTT CASSLERNEKLFF
NA TRBJ1-3 NA TRBV28 TGTGCCAGCAGTACGAATGGGGCCGTCCCTGGAAACACCATATATTTT CASSTNGAVPGNTIYF
NA TRBJ2-3 NA TRBV5-6 TGTGCCAGCAGCCCGGGAGCTAGCACAGATACGCAGTATTTT CASSPGASTDTQYF
few TRBJ1-5 TRBD1 TRBV4-1 TGCGCCAGCAGCCCGACCGGGACAGATCAGCCCCAGCATTTT CASSPTGTDQPQHF
NA TRBJ2-1 NA TRBV14 TGTGCCAGCAGCCAAGGTCTATCCTACAATGAGCAGTTCTTC CASSQGLSYNEQFF
NA TRBJ1-3 TRBD1 TRBV5-1 TGCGCCAGCAGCTTGGCAGGGGGGAGGTTCGGAAACACCATATATTTT CASSLAGGRFGNTIYF
few TRBJ2-7 NA TRBV7-8 TGTGCCAGCAGCTCCCTTTTAGCGGCGGGGGCCGAGCAGTACTTC CASSSLLAAGAEQYF
NA TRBJ2-3 NA TRBV25-1 TGTGCCAGCAGTGAATCGGCAGATACGCAGTATTTT CASSESADTQYF
many TRBJ2-7 NA TRBV5-4 TGTGCCAGCAGCTCCTACGGGGGTAGGGGATACGAGCAGTACTTC CASSSYGGRGYEQYF
NA TRBJ1-1 TRBD1 TRBV9 TGTGCCAGCAGCGTATCTGTCGGGACAGGGCAGACTGAAGCTTTCTTT CASSVSVGTGQTEAFF
NA TRBJ1-1 NA TRBV5-1 TGCGCCAGCAGCTTGGCCGTCGGGGGTGCAGAAGCTTTCTTT CASSLAVGGAEAFF
NA TRBJ1-1 NA TRBV7-2 TGTGCCAGCAGCGGCACAGGGAATGTGAACACTGAAGCTTTCTTT CASSGTGNVNTEAFF
NA TRBJ2-2 TRBD2 TRBV6-4 TGTGCCAGACTAGCGCTCGCGAACACCGGGGAGCTGTTTTTT CARLALANTGELFF
few TRBJ2-1 NA TRBV5-8 TGTGCCAGCAGCTTGCGTAGAAGCTCCTACAATGAGCAGTTCTTC CASSLRRSSYNEQFF
NA TRBJ1-5 NA TRBV30 TGTGCCTGGAGTACACAGGGAGATCAGCCCCAGCATTTT CAWSTQGDQPQHF
NA TRBJ1-1 NA TRBV29-1 TGCAGCGTGCGGACAGACACTGAAGCTTTCTTT CSVRTDTEAFF
NA TRBJ2-2 TRBD2 TRBV3-1/TRBV3-2 TGTGCCAGCAGCAGGGGGACTAGCGGGGGCACCGGGGAGCTGTTTTTT CASSRGTSGGTGELFF
once TRBJ2-7 NA TRBV13 TGTGCCAGCAGCTTAGGGTCAGGGGCATCCTACGAGCAGTACTTC CASSLGSGASYEQYF
NA TRBJ1-2 NA TRBV10-3 TGTGCCATCAGTGAGTCGCAGCAGGGGCCTGGCTACACCTTC CAISESQQGPGYTF
once TRBJ1-6 NA TRBV9 TGTGCCAGCAGCGTCGCTGGTTTTCGGGATTCACCCCTCCACTTT CASSVAGFRDSPLHF
NA TRBJ1-2 TRBD1 TRBV19 TGTGCCAGTAGTACGGGACAGCTCAACTATGGCTACACCTTC CASSTGQLNYGYTF
NA TRBJ1-2 NA TRBV7-2 TGTGCCAGCAGCTTATCTGGGGCAACCTATGGCTACACCTTC CASSLSGATYGYTF
NA TRBJ1-6 NA TRBV5-5 TGTGCCAGCAGCTTACAGGTCCTTTCGAATTCACCCCTCCACTTT CASSLQVLSNSPLHF
NA TRBJ2-7 TRBD1 TRBV19 TGTGCCAGTAGTATGGGGGGACAGGGTGCCTACGAGCAGTACTTC CASSMGGQGAYEQYF
NA TRBJ2-1 NA TRBV6-5 TGTGCCAGCACAGGGTTTTATGAGCAGTTCTTC CASTGFYEQFF
NA TRBJ2-1 NA TRBV5-1 TGCGCCAGCAGCTTGAATTCGAACAGCAATGAGCAGTTCTTC CASSLNSNSNEQFF
NA TRBJ2-1 TRBD2 TRBV10-3 TGTGCCATCAGTGAGTTAGCGGGAGCCGCCAATGAGCAGTTCTTC CAISELAGAANEQFF
few TRBJ2-3 NA TRBV7-2 TGTGCCAGCAGCAAGAGCGGGCCGGAGGATACGCAGTATTTT CASSKSGPEDTQYF
NA TRBJ2-7 NA TRBV10-3 TGTGCCATCAGTGAGTCGGGCCAGACCTACGAGCAGTACTTC CAISESGQTYEQYF
once TRBJ2-3 NA TRBV6-1 TGTGCCAGCAGTGAAGTCAGGCGGGATAGGACAGATACGCAGTATTTT CASSEVRRDRTDTQYF
NA TRBJ1-6 TRBD1 TRBV3-1/TRBV3-2 TGTGCCAGCAGCCCCGCCTACAGGGGAGCACCCCTCCACTTT CASSPAYRGAPLHF
NA TRBJ2-1 NA TRBV9 TGTGCCAGCAGCTCCAGGATCGGCGATGAGCAGTTCTTC CASSSRIGDEQFF
NA TRBJ1-3 NA TRBV7-8 TGTGCCAGCAGCTTAAGGACAGCTACTCCGAGCTCTGGAAACACCATATATTTT CASSLRTATPSSGNTIYF
NA TRBJ2-5 NA TRBV5-1 TGCGCCAGCAGCCAGAGGAACCAAGAGACCCAGTACTTC CASSQRNQETQYF
NA TRBJ1-2 TRBD1 TRBV29-1 TGCAGCGCCTTGAGGCAGGGGGCGGACTATGGCTACACCTTC CSALRQGADYGYTF
NA TRBJ2-7 TRBD2 TRBV27 TGTGCCAGCAGTTTACTAGCGGGGATCTACGAGCAGTACTTC CASSLLAGIYEQYF
NA TRBJ1-2 TRBD1 TRBV5-1 TGCGCCAGCAGCTTGGAGGGCAGGGGGCGAAACTATGGCTACACCTTC CASSLEGRGRNYGYTF
NA TRBJ1-2 TRBD1 TRBV10-3 TGTGCCAGTGGACAGGGCAACTATGGCTACACCTTC CASGQGNYGYTF
many TRBJ1-4 NA TRBV18 TGTGCCAGCTCACTGGGAGTCGGGGAAAAACTGTTTTTT CASSLGVGEKLFF
once TRBJ2-3 TRBD2 TRBV28 TGTGCCAGTCGGGAGGGTAGCGTAGGAGAGGCAGATACGCAGTATTTT CASREGSVGEADTQYF
NA TRBJ2-5 TRBD2 TRBV3-1/TRBV3-2 TGTGCCAGCAGCACTACTAGCGGGGGAGCAGGGGAGACCCAGTACTTC CASSTTSGGAGETQYF
NA TRBJ1-3 NA TRBV9 TGTGCCAGCAACCCTACAGGAATTCGAAACACCATATATTTT CASNPTGIRNTIYF
NA TRBJ2-3 NA TRBV7-9 TGTGCCAGCAGCGAACAGGGGGGGGGCACAGATACGCAGTATTTT CASSEQGGGTDTQYF
NA TRBJ2-3 NA TRBV6-9 TGTGCCAGCAGCGAAGGGACACGGATGCAGTATTTT CASSEGTRMQYF
NA TRBJ2-1 TRBD2 TRBV28 TGTGCCAGCAGAGCGCCGGGACTAGCGGGCTTGGAGCAGTTCTTC CASRAPGLAGLEQFF
NA TRBJ2-2 NA TRBV18 TGTGCCAGCTCCCCCCGAGGAGCCACCGGGGAGCTGTTTTTT CASSPRGATGELFF
NA TRBJ1-3 TRBD1 TRBV19 TGTGCCAGCTGGCCAGGGGGCTCTGGAAACACCATATATTTT CASWPGGSGNTIYF
NA TRBJ2-2 NA TRBV7-9 TGTGCCAGCAGCCTTACCGGACAGACCGGGGAGCTGTTTTTT CASSLTGQTGELFF
once TRBJ1-2 NA TRBV10-1 TGCGCCAGCAGTGAGTCGAAAGTCAGGGCATACTATGGCTACACCTTC CASSESKVRAYYGYTF
NA TRBJ1-3 TRBD1 TRBV6-6 TGTGCCAGCAGTCCCAATCCAGGGGGAGGAAACACCATATATTTT CASSPNPGGGNTIYF
few TRBJ1-1 NA TRBV7-6 TGTGCCAGCAGCTTAGGGGCGAGCACTGAAGCTTTCTTT CASSLGASTEAFF
NA TRBJ1-2 TRBD1 TRBV19 TGTGCCAGTAGTCTGACAGGGTTTGAAGGCTACACCTTC CASSLTGFEGYTF